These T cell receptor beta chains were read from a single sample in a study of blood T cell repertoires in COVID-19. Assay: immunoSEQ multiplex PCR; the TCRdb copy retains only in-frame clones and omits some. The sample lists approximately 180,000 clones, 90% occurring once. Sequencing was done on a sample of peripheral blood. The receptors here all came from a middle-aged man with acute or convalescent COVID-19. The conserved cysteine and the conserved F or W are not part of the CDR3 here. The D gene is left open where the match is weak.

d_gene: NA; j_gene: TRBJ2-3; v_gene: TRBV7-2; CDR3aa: ASSPYSGFTDTQY
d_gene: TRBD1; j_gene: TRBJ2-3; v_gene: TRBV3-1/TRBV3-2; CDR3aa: ASSQEPTGGRADTQY
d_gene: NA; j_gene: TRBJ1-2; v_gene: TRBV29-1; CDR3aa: SVVIGTDYGYT
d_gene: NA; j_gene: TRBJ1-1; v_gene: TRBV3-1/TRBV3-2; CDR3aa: ASSESSGNTEAF
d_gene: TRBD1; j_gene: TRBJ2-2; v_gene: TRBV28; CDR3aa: ASSLGQRDTGELF
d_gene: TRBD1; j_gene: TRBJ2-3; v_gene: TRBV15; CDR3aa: ATSPGPGQGMTDTQY
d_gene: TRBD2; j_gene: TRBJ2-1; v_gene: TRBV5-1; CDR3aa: ASSLAGLAGGNNEQF
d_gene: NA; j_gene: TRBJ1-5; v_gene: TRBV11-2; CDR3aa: ASSLTGQTNQPQH
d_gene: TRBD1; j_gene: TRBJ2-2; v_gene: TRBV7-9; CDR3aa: ASSRTGGGTGELF
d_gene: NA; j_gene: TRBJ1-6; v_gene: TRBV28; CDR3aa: ASSLPDTNSPLH
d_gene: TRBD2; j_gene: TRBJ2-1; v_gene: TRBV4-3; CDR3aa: ASSQDLAGGWYEQF
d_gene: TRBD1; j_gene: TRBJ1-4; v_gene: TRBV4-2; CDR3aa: ASRHDRVEKLF
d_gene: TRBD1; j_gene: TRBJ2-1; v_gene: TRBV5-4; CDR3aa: ASSSKTGAGNEQF
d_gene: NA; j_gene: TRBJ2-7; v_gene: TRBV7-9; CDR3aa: ASSSDSSYEQY
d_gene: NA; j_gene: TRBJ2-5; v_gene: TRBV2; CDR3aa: ASSRETQY
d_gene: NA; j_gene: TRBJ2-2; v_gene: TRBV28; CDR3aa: ASTPLLDKHTGELF
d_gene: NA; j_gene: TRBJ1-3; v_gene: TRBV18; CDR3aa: ASSPPRQFSGNTIY
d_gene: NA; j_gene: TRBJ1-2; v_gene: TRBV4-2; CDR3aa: ATLQDNYGYT
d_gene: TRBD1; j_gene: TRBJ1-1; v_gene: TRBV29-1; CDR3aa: SVEGPGERGPPEAF
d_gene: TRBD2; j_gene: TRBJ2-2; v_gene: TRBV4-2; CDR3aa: ASSQPSGRAVTGELF
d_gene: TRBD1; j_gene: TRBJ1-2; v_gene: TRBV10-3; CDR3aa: AISGQDRAYYGYT
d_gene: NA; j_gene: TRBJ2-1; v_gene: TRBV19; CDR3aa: ASSGQGTGEQF
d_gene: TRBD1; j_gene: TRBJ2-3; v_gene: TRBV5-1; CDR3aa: ASSPRGQGSDTQY
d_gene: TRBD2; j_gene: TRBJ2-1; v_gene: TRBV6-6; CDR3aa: ASSRTSEEPEQF
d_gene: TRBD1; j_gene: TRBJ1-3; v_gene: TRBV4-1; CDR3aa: ASSQDGTDTGNTIY
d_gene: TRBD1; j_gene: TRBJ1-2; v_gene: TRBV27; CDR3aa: ASSPPRGQGDYGYT
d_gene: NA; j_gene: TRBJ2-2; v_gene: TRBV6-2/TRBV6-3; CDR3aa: ASSKMGANTGELF
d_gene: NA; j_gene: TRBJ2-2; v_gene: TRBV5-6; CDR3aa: ASSLEGTGELF
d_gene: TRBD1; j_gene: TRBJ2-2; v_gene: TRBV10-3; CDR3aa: AISGTGSNGELF
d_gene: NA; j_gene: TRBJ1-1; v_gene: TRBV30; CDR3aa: AWSAGRPEAF
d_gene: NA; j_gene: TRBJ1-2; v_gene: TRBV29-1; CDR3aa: SVEGGGHGYT
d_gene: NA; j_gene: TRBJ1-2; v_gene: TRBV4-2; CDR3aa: ASSQPGPMGQGYT
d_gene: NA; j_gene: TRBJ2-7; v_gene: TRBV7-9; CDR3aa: ASSLRDYEQY
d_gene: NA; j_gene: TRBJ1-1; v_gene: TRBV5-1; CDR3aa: ASSGDPQGYTEAF
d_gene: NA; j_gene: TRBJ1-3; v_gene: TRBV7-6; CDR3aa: ASSLAAGMENTIY
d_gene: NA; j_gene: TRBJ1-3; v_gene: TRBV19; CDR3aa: ASSIVGQEVSGNTIY
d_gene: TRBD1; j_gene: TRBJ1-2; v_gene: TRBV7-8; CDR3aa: ASSLGTGGVYGYT
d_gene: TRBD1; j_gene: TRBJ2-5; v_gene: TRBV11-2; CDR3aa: ASKPWTGGEETQY
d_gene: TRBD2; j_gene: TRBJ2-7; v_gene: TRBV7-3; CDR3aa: ASSENPGTSYEQY
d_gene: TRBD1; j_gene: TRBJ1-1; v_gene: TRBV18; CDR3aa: ASSTTGTENTEAF
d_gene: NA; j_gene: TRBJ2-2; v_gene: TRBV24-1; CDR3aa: ATSGAGAHRELF
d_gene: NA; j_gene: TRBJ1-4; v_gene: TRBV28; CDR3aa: ASSLSQGVNEKLF
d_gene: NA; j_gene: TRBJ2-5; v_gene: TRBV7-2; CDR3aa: ASSFGPGAETQY
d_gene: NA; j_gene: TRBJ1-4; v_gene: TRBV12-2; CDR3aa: ASRLGGTALCGATNEKLF
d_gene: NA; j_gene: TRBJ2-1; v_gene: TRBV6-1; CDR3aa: ASSIGQSYNEQF
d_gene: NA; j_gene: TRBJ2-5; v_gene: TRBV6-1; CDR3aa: ASSEYTEETQY
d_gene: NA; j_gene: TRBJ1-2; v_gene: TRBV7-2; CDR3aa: ASSLGGGGLGYGYT
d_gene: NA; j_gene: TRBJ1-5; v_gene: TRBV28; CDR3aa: ASASGFQPQH
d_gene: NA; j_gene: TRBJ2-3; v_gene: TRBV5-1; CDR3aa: ASSLGQLIGDTQY
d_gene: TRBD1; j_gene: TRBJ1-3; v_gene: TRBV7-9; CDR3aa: ASSPDRTANTIY
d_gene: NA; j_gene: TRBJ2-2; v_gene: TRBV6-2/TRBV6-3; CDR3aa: ASSYAGQWPGELF
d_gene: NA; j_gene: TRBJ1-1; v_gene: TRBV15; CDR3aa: ATSRGLQGSTEAF
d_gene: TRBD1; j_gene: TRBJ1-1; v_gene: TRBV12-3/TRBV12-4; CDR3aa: ASNQGGNTEAF
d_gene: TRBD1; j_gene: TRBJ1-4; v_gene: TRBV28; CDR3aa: ASGPNRGWSEKLF
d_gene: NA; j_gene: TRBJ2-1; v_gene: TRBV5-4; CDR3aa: ASSLKGRNEQF
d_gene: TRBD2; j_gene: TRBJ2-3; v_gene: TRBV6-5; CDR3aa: ASSPAPIAGRTQY
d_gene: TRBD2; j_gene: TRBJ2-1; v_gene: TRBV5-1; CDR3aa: ASSLGTSGRTYNEQF
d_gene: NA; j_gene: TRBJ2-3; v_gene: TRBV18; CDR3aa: ASSPGLEDTQY
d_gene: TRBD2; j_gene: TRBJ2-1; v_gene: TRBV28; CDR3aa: ASSLVDLAGGEQF